The 5 T cell receptor beta chains below were found in one sample sequenced in a study of healthy donors' naive CD4 and CD8 T cells. TCR libraries were built from approximately 520 ng of total RNA by linear amplification. TCRdb re-derived calls from the reads in MiXCR, one entry per CDR3 protein. Of approximately 180,000 distinct CDR3 sequences in the sample, about 76% were seen once. Input material: naive CD4+ and CD8+ T cells sorted from blood, pooled from several donors. The receptors were sampled from a pool of human donors in good health; the sample pools cells from several healthy donors.

This sequence joins TRBV19 and TRBJ1-5; D remains unclear. Trimming removed 2 bases at V and 7 bases at J, with 15 bases between. Germline lookup yields CDR1 LNHDA and CDR2 SQIVND (reference sequence). The CDR3 consists of 15 residues. CDR3: CASSISGSDAQPQHF. The CDR3 nucleotides read TGTGCCAGTAGTATATCCGGGTCTGACGCCCAGCCCCAGCATTTT.

The sample holds a few counts of this clonotype. CDR3 region: CASSPRQYNEQFF. The CDR3 region has the DNA TGTGCCAGCAGCCCTCGACAGTACAATGAGCAGTTCTTC. This chain connects TRBV11-2 to TRBJ2-1; perhaps TRBD1 as D (5 bases). CDR3 size: 13 residues. The V gene lost 5 bases and the J gene lost 4 bases, with 9 bases spanning the gap. Germline V lookup: CDR1 SGHAT, CDR2 FQNNGV.

The rearrangement joins TRBV29-1 to TRBJ1-3, with 11 bases fitting TRBD1. The CDR3 consists of 19 residues. V shed 0 bases and J 3 bases; nucleotides not matched to a gene: 13. Germline V gene data show CDR1 as SQVTM and CDR2 as ANQGSEA. DNA of the CDR3: TGCAGCGTTGAAGATTTGATAGGACAGGGGGCCGAATTTGGAAACACCATATATTTT. It yields the protein CSVEDLIGQGAEFGNTIYF.

This clonotype occurred a few times. The genes are TRBV29-1 and TRBJ2-1, with a possible D match to TRBD1 (6 bases). Germline V gene sequence: CDR1 SQVTM, CDR2 ANQGSEA. The CDR3 totals 14 residues. Trimming pared 6 bases from V and 0 bases from J, leaving 12 bases between. CDR3 nucleotide sequence: TGCAGCGTGGTTGACAGGAGCTCCTACAATGAGCAGTTCTTC. Translated, it gives CSVVDRSSYNEQFF.

By sample fraction, this clonotype is large. This chain joins TRBV25-1 and TRBJ1-1, with TRBD1 as a possible D gene (5 bases). This CDR3 contains 14 residues. The V and J ends lost 3 bases and 3 bases respectively, with 11 bases between them. Looked up from germline, CDR1 is MGHDK and CDR2 is SYGVNS. CDR3 region: CASSDGGMDTEAFF. For the CDR3, the DNA is TGTGCCAGCAGTGATGGGGGTATGGACACTGAAGCTTTCTTT.